Shown below are 27 T cell receptor beta chains from a single sample sequenced in a study of cytomegalovirus exposure and HLA in healthy donors. Primers: 60 Vbeta forward and 13 Jbeta reverse. Method: immunoSEQ multiplex PCR; TCRdb's copy keeps in-frame clones and lacks some. This table holds approximately 170,000 clones, approximately 79% found once. Sequencing used PBMCs. The source of these receptors is a woman younger than 30 in good health and CMV-seronegative.

This clone was detected only a few times. This chain joins TRBV18 and TRBJ1-4; 7 bases agree with TRBD1. The CDR3 spans 14 residues. The J segment lost 6 bases and the V segment lost 6 bases, leaving 7 bases of the junction unmatched. Germline V gene sequence: CDR1 KGHSH, CDR2 LQKENI. The CDR3 loop is CASSLRQGDEKLFF. In DNA form, the CDR3 reads TGTGCCAGCTCCCTCCGACAGGGTGATGAAAAACTGTTTTTT.

J is TRBJ1-2 and V is TRBV19; D is unresolved. CDR1 is LNHDA and CDR2 is SQIVND in the germline V gene (reference sequence). The CDR3 runs to 12 residues. Trimming cost V 3 bases and J 4 bases, with 6 bases left between them. The CDR3 is CASSIYTYGYTF. CDR3 bases: TGTGCCAGTAGTATTTACACCTATGGCTACACCTTC.

V and J are TRBV5-1 and TRBJ2-5; 7 bases align to TRBD1. The DNA end favors TRBJ2-7, so the J call may be wrong. The CDR3 is 14 residues long. Germline lookup yields CDR1 SGHRS and CDR2 YFSETQ. The CDR3 here is CASSSRDRAYEQYF. DNA of the CDR3: TGCGCCAGCAGCTCTAGAGACAGGGCCTACGAGCAGTACTTC.

The table lists this clone with a few counts. This chain uses TRBV6-6 with TRBJ2-3; 7 bases agree with TRBD1. Losses at the gene ends were 4 bases for V and 2 bases for J; bases not matched to a gene: 9. CDR1 and CDR2 (germline): MNHNY, SVGAGI (reference sequence). The CDR3 sequence is 16 residues long. DNA for the CDR3: TGTGCCAGCAGTTCTCCTTGGGACAGCTCCACAGATACGCAGTATTTT. Amino acids: CASSSPWDSSTDTQYF.

V gene TRBV28 combines with J gene TRBJ2-7; D possibly corresponds to TRBD2 (6 bases). The germline CDR1 and CDR2 sequences are MDHEN and SYDVKM. The CDR3 runs to 11 residues. The V end was cut by 1 base, the J end by 9 bases, with 7 bases between. CDR3 loop: CASSLSGGQYF. In DNA form, the CDR3 reads TGTGCCAGCAGTTTATCCGGGGGGCAGTACTTC.

Regarding this clone: Other nucleotide sequences from this sample produce the same CDR3. The chain combines TRBV30 with TRBJ1-1; TRBD1 might be the D (5 bases). Germline loops: CDR1 GTSNPN, CDR2 SVGIG (reference sequence). This CDR3 is 15 amino acids long. Trimming took off 4 bases at V and 4 bases at J, with 19 bases between the two ends. The CDR3 spells CAWTFTPGQGTEAFF. CDR3 coding DNA: TGTGCCTGGACCTTTACTCCAGGGCAAGGCACTGAAGCTTTCTTT.

The rearrangement uses TRBV4-1 and TRBJ2-6, with 9 bases lining up with TRBD2. Germline lookup yields CDR1 MGHRA and CDR2 YSYEKL. This CDR3 comprises 18 residues. V dropped 1 base and J dropped 2; count of bases not matched to a gene: 6. CDR3 residues: CASSQVGAGGPGANVLTF. CDR3 DNA sequence: TGCGCCAGCAGCCAAGTAGGAGCGGGGGGACCTGGGGCCAACGTCCTGACTTTC.

The chain links TRBV9 to TRBJ2-1, with TRBD2 identical over 7 bases. CDR3 length equals 16 residues. J gave up 6 bases and V 0 bases, and 9 bases lay outside the gene matches. CDR1 is SGDLS and CDR2 is YYNGEE in the germline V gene. The CDR3 is CASSVDGLGRSNEQFF. CDR3 sequence (DNA): TGTGCCAGCAGCGTAGATGGACTAGGACGCAGCAATGAGCAGTTCTTC. Complete variable domain (other parts from reference TRBV9 and TRBJ2-1): DSGVTQTPKHLITATGQRVTLRCSPRSGDLSVYWYQQSLDQGLQFLIQYYNGEERAKGNILERFSAQQFPDLHSELNLSSLELGDSALYFCASSVDGLGRSNEQFFGPGTRLTVL.

This clone has a handful of counts. The rearrangement links TRBV4-2 to TRBJ2-1; 11 nucleotides agree with TRBD1. The CDR3 is 18 amino acids. CDR1 and CDR2 from the germline V gene are LGHNA and YNFKEQ. V lost 3 bases, J lost 7 bases, and 14 bases stayed unmatched. In DNA, the CDR3 is TGTGCCAGCAGCCACCCGGGCGACAGGACAGGGGGCGGGAATGAGCAGTTCTTC. Its protein product is CASSHPGDRTGGGNEQFF.

The V and J genes are TRBV7-6 and TRBJ2-2; perhaps TRBD2 as D (5 bases). Germline CDR1 is SGHVS and CDR2 is FNYEAQ. This CDR3 spans 12 amino acids. V was pared by 5 bases and J by 8 bases, with 9 bases between. CDR3 coding DNA: TGTGCCAGCAGCCGAGGGAGAGGGGAGCTGTTTTTT. Its translation: CASSRGRGELFF. Full variable domain (missing parts from reference TRBV7-6 and TRBJ2-2): GAGVSQSPRYKVTKRGQDVALRCDPISGHVSLYWYRQALGQGPEFLTYFNYEAQQDKSGLPNDRFSAERPEGSISTLTIQRTEQRDSAMYRCASSRGRGELFFGEGSRLTVL.

This clone was observed a single time. This chain links TRBV10-1 with TRBJ2-5; D ambiguous. The V and J ends lost 3 bases and 1 base respectively, with 9 bases between them. Germline V lookup: CDR1 WNHNN, CDR2 SYGVQD (reference sequence). CDR3 length equals 14 residues. CDR3 amino acids: CASSESTAQETQYF. The CDR3 region has the DNA TGCGCCAGCAGTGAATCGACTGCCCAAGAGACCCAGTACTTC.

The chain combines TRBV28 with TRBJ1-5, with 7 positions matching TRBD1. The V segment lost 6 bases and the J segment 3 bases; nucleotides outside the gene matches: 8. This CDR3 has 15 amino acids. CDR1 is MDHEN, CDR2 SYDVKM, per germline. CDR3 in amino acids: CASSSNTGVNQPQHF. DNA of the CDR3: TGTGCCAGCAGCTCGAATACAGGGGTCAATCAGCCCCAGCATTTT.

This rearrangement joins TRBV7-3 to TRBJ1-6; D is uncertain. Germline assignment: CDR1 SGHTA and CDR2 FQGTGA. This CDR3 comprises 13 residues. V lost 1 base and J lost 10, with 8 bases in between. The CDR3 nucleotides are TGTGCCAGCAGCTTAAACACGGGGTCACCCCTCCACTTT. Translation: CASSLNTGSPLHF.

The J gene is TRBJ1-1, the V gene TRBV7-9; maybe TRBD1 (6 bases). V gave up 11 bases and J gave up 1 base, with 20 bases separating them. Germline CDR1 SEHNR, CDR2 FQNEAQ (reference sequence). CDR3 size: 15 residues. The CDR3 nucleotides are TGTGCCGGATCGAGGGCAGGGGCTAAGAACACTGAAGCTTTCTTT. Residues: CAGSRAGAKNTEAFF.

This clone was recorded once. The J gene is TRBJ1-5, the V gene TRBV5-1; TRBD1 matches at 7 bases. There are 13 residues in the CDR3. Germline CDR1 SGHRS, CDR2 YFSETQ. J lost 4 bases, V lost 3 bases, and 1 base had no gene match. In DNA form, the CDR3 reads TGCGCCAGCAGCTGGGACAGTAATCAGCCCCAGCATTTT. Its translation is CASSWDSNQPQHF.

The chain recombines TRBV2 with TRBJ2-6; maybe TRBD2 (5 bases). V dropped 10 bases and J dropped 0 bases, with 10 bases sitting between them. Germline V gives CDR1 SNHLY, CDR2 FYNNEI. The CDR3 is 14 residues long. CDR3 in amino acids: CATLRASGANVLTF. The CDR3 nucleotides are TGTGCCACGCTGAGGGCCTCTGGGGCCAACGTCCTGACTTTC.

The V and J genes are TRBV27 and TRBJ2-5; the D gene is possibly TRBD2 (6 bases). This CDR3 is built from 14 residues. Germline CDR1 and CDR2: MNHEY and SMNVEV (reference sequence). Trimming took 3 bases from V and 7 from J, leaving 15 bases between them. For the CDR3, the DNA is TGTGCCAGCAGTTTCATAACCCCACTAGCGACCCAGTACTTC. It codes for CASSFITPLATQYF.

The genes are TRBV25-1 and TRBJ2-7; D is unresolved. Germline CDR1 MGHDK, CDR2 SYGVNS. V lost 2 bases to trimming and J lost 1 base, with 9 bases between them. CDR3 length: 14 residues. DNA of the CDR3: TGTGCCAGCAGTGAACAGGCCATGTCCTACGAGCAGTACTTC. It encodes CASSEQAMSYEQYF.

The chain links TRBV13 to TRBJ1-2; 7 bases agree with TRBD1. Looked up from germline, CDR1 is PRHDT and CDR2 is FYEKMQ (reference sequence). The CDR3 covers 14 residues. V trimming: 2 bases; J trimming: 8 bases; junction bases outside the gene matches: 8. The CDR3 sequence is CASSLRDRSLGYTF. The CDR3, as DNA: TGTGCCAGCAGCTTAAGGGACAGATCTTTAGGCTACACCTTC.

This sequence joins TRBV28 and TRBJ1-1; D is possibly TRBD1 (5 bases). This CDR3 is built from 16 residues. The germline gives CDR1 MDHEN, CDR2 SYDVKM. V was cut by 0 bases and J by 4 bases, with 15 bases left in between. The CDR3: CASSLWAGIASTEAFF. The CDR3 DNA follows: TGTGCCAGCAGTTTATGGGCAGGGATCGCGAGCACTGAAGCTTTCTTT.

This clone was picked up a small number of times. The chain combines TRBV6-4 with TRBJ1-5, with 9 bases matching TRBD1. The CDR3 is 15 residues long. The V segment lost 3 bases and the J segment 0 bases; nucleotides outside the gene matches: 0. Germline V gene sequence: CDR1 MRHNA, CDR2 SNTAGT. The CDR3 is CASSETGGSNQPQHF. For the CDR3, the DNA is TGTGCCAGCAGTGAGACAGGGGGTAGCAATCAGCCCCAGCATTTT.

This chain connects TRBV9 to TRBJ2-3; 10 bases fit TRBD2. V gave up 0 bases and J gave up 6 bases; unmatched junction bases: 7. CDR3 length equals 16 residues. From germline, CDR1 is SGDLS and CDR2 YYNGEE. CDR3 sequence: CASSVGLAGVGDTQYF. The CDR3 DNA reads as TGTGCCAGCAGCGTAGGCCTAGCGGGAGTCGGGGATACGCAGTATTTT.

The V gene is TRBV4-2, the J gene TRBJ2-3; TRBD1 matches 12 bases. Germline CDR1 and CDR2: LGHNA and YNFKEQ. The CDR3 contains 19 residues. V dropped 2 bases and J dropped 4; count of bases not matched to a gene: 13. The CDR3 DNA reads as TGTGCCAGCAGCCAAACCACCGGGACAGGGGGCGCTGTGGCAGATACGCAGTATTTT. Translation gives CASSQTTGTGGAVADTQYF.

This clone was found a few times. The V call is TRBV4-2, the J call TRBJ1-1; 12 bases match TRBD1. The CDR3 contains 17 residues. Unmatched junction bases numbered 7, after V lost 4 bases and J lost 1 base. Germline loops: CDR1 LGHNA, CDR2 YNFKEQ. The CDR3, as DNA: TGTGCCAGCAGCCCCGGGACAGGGGGCTTTACGAACACTGAAGCTTTCTTT. Protein: CASSPGTGGFTNTEAFF.

The chain has TRBV4-2 and TRBJ2-7; TRBD1 matches at 7 bases. The ends lost 4 bases at V and 3 bases at J; junction bases unmatched: 9. The CDR3 loop spans 15 amino acids. Germline V gene lookup returns CDR1 LGHNA and CDR2 YNFKEQ. The CDR3 sequence: CASSRVGTEDYEQYF. The DNA of the CDR3 is TGTGCCAGCAGCCGAGTCGGGACAGAAGACTACGAGCAGTACTTC.

The chain joins TRBV19 to TRBJ1-5; 8 nucleotides line up with TRBD1. With 1 base clipped from V and 2 bases from J, the junction kept 1 base outside the gene matches. Germline V gene lookup returns CDR1 LNHDA and CDR2 SQIVND (reference sequence). The CDR3 contains 15 residues. CDR3 sequence reads: CASSIATGGNQPQHF. The DNA of the CDR3 is TGTGCCAGTAGTATAGCGACAGGGGGCAATCAGCCCCAGCATTTT.

The chain uses TRBV7-2 and TRBJ2-3; no reliable D call. The CDR3 is 14 amino acids. Germline V gene sequence: CDR1 SGHTA, CDR2 FQGNSA. V was pared by 2 bases and J by 2 bases, with 8 bases between. For the CDR3, the DNA is TGTGCCAGCAGCTTAATACTTAACACAGATACGCAGTATTTT. Translated: CASSLILNTDTQYF.